What follows is one T cell receptor (beta chain) and its context. V shed 6 bases and J 1 base; nucleotides not matched to a gene: 15. The CDR3 covers 17 residues. Germline values: CDR1 SQVTM, CDR2 ANQGSEA. Method: immunoSEQ multiplex PCR; TCRdb's copy keeps in-frame clones and lacks some. This sample has 400,000 to 600,000 clones, with almost 80% found just once. This sample stems from a study of shared clonotypes between healthy human individuals. Material: PBMCs. This clonotype originated in a woman in her thirties or forties in good health. Some clones in this sample may be carry-over from other donors' samples. The chain combines TRBV29-1 with TRBJ2-4; 7 nucleotides match TRBD2. Written as DNA, the CDR3 is TGCAGCGTCGCGGTCTATCGCGGGAGTCCGGCCAAAAACATTCAGTACTTC. Amino acid sequence: CSVAVYRGSPAKNIQYF.